The sequence of this T cell receptor (beta chain) was determined in a study of blood T cell repertoires in COVID-19. Study-level background: Sites across the United States, Italy and Spain contributed samples from acute and convalescent COVID-19. Sources were T cells, B-cell-depleted T cells, or PBMCs; the material itself was cDNA or gDNA.

Authors' data handling: Cell counts per sample came from amplifying reference gene primers. Some clones are missing from TCRdb's copy, which holds only in-frame ones; the method was immunoSEQ multiplex PCR. V, J and clone size reflect that table, while D and trimming were determined from the DNA. The data contain 130,000 to 150,000 clones, 75% to 85% of them singletons. This clone occurred a few times. CDR3 size: 16 residues. Germline V gene sequence: CDR1 SGDLS, CDR2 YYNGEE. The ends lost 0 bases at V and 6 bases at J; junction bases unmatched: 6. The V gene is TRBV9, the J gene TRBJ2-2, with TRBD2 identical over 9 bases. The sample taken for sequencing was peripheral blood. The TCR comes from a man aged 55 to 70 with active or convalescent COVID-19. The CDR3 loop reads CASSVAVAGDAGELFF. CDR3 sequence (DNA): TGTGCCAGCAGCGTAGCGGTAGCGGGAGACGCCGGGGAGCTGTTTTTT.